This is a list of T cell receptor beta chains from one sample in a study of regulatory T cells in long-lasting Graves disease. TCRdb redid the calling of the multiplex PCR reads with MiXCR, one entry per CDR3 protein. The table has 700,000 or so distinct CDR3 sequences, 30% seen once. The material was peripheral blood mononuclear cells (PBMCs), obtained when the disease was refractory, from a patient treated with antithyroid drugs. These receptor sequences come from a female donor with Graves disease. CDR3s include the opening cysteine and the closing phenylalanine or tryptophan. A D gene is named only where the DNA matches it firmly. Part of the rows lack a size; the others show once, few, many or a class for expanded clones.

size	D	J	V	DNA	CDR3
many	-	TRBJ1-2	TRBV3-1	TGTGCCAGCAGCCAAGCGCGCTCGGGAGGCTACACCTTC	CASSQARSGGYTF
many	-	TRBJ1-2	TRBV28	TGTGCCAGCAGTCCCTCAATGGTGGGCTATGGCTACACCTTC	CASSPSMVGYGYTF
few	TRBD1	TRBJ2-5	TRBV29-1	TGCAGCGTTGACCGACAGGGGATAGAGACCCAGTACTTC	CSVDRQGIETQYF
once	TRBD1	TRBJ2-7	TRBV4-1	TGCGCCAGCAGCTTCGGGACAGGGGGAGACCCTTACGAGCAGTACTTC	CASSFGTGGDPYEQYF
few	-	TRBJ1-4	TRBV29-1	TGCAGCGGCGCCCGGGACGGAAATGAAAAACTGTTTTTT	CSGARDGNEKLFF
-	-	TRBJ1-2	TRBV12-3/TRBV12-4	TGTGCCAGCAGTTTAAGGACGGCAAATAACTATGGCTACACCTTC	CASSLRTANNYGYTF
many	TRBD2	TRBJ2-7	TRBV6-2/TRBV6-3	TGTGCCAGCAGTTACTTGGGACTAGGTTTCCACGAGCAGTACTTC	CASSYLGLGFHEQYF
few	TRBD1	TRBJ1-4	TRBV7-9	TGTGCCAGCAGCTTACCGACAGGGGCCGGCGAAAAACTGTTTTTT	CASSLPTGAGEKLFF
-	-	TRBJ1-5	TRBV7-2	TGTGCCAGCAGCTTAGGTGGCGGGGTGGAGCCCCAGCATTTT	CASSLGGGVEPQHF
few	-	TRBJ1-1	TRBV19	TGTGCCACGAAGGGACGGAATAGGGACACTGAAGCTTTCTTT	CATKGRNRDTEAFF
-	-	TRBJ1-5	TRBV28	TGTGCCAGCAGTGAAAGGGGACCTAATAGCAATCAGCCCCAGCATTTT	CASSERGPNSNQPQHF
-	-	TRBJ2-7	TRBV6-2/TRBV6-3	TGTGCCAGCAGTGAGAACAGATCAAACCTCGAGCAGTACTTC	CASSENRSNLEQYF
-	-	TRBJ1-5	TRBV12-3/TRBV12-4	TGTGCCAGCACTCTTATAGGGGGGGATACCAGCAATCAGCCCCAGCATTTT	CASTLIGGDTSNQPQHF
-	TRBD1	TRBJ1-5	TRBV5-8	TGTGCCAGCTGGCCCCGGGACAGAAATCAGCCCCAGCATTTT	CASWPRDRNQPQHF
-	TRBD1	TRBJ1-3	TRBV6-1	TGTGCCAGCAGTACGACCTGGACAGGGACTGGAAACACCATATATTTT	CASSTTWTGTGNTIYF